What follows is one TCR beta chain and its context. Its antigen is not identified. The sample originates from a study of shared clonotypes between healthy human individuals. Study findings and constraints: It was the non-shared clonotypes that had lower generation probabilities than clonotypes shared by all four donors. For sorted subsets, rarefaction showed incomplete sequencing despite large depth.

Libraries were prepared by immunoSEQ multiplex PCR; TCRdb keeps only in-frame clonotypes and omits some of them. Of about 2.3 million clones listed, under 95% are singletons. The CDR3 runs to 12 residues. Trimming cost V 5 bases and J 7 bases, with 12 bases left between them. Looked up from germline, CDR1 is GTSNPN and CDR2 is SVGIG (reference sequence). Sequenced material: naive CD4+ T cells from PBMCs. Subset specified: CD45RA+ positively selected. This sequence was found in a man younger than 30 in good health. Some clones in this sample may be carry-over from other donors' samples. V usage is TRBV30 and J usage is TRBJ2-1; D perhaps matches TRBD2 (6 bases). CDR3 region: CAWGGLRNEQFF. CDR3 in DNA: TGTGCCTGGGGGGGGTTGAGAAATGAGCAGTTCTTC.